A selection of T cell receptor beta chains follows, all from one sample in a study of cytomegalovirus exposure and HLA in healthy donors. The assay was immunoSEQ multiplex PCR, and TCRdb's table has in-frame clones only and misses some. The sample yields around 100,000 clones, of which the top ten take up 0.55% to 0.65%. The sequenced sample was PBMCs. These receptor sequences come from a man aged 50-59 years in good health and CMV-seronegative. CDR3s include the opening cysteine and the closing phenylalanine or tryptophan. The order of the fields is D gene, J gene, V gene, CDR3 length, CDR3 DNA, CDR3 protein. The D gene is left open where the match is weak.

TRBD2,TRBJ2-1,TRBV5-1,15,TGCGCCAGCAGCTTACTAGCGGGGGAATACAATGAGCAGTTCTTC,CASSLLAGEYNEQFF
-,TRBJ2-6,TRBV2,16,TGTGCCAGCAGTGTTGAACAGTTCTCTGGGGCCAACGTCCTGACTTTC,CASSVEQFSGANVLTF
-,TRBJ2-3,TRBV19,12,TGTGCCAGTAGTGCAGCGGGAGATACGCAGTATTTT,CASSAAGDTQYF
TRBD1,TRBJ2-7,TRBV30,15,TGTGCCTGGAGTACGGGACAGGGCCACTCTCTCGAGCAGTACTTC,CAWSTGQGHSLEQYF
TRBD1,TRBJ2-1,TRBV4-1,12,TGCGCCAGCAGCCAAGGGACAGGGCCGCAGTTCTTC,CASSQGTGPQFF
TRBD1,TRBJ1-5,TRBV4-1,16,TGCGCCAGCAGCCAAGAGGACAGGGTTGGCAATCAGCCCCAGCATTTT,CASSQEDRVGNQPQHF
-,TRBJ2-7,TRBV7-8,14,TGTGCCAGCAGCTTAGTTGTTGCAGGGAACGAGCAGTACTTC,CASSLVVAGNEQYF
-,TRBJ1-1,TRBV5-5,18,TGTGCCAGCAGCTTTGACAGAACCTCTTCAAGACCGAACACTGAAGCTTTCTTT,CASSFDRTSSRPNTEAFF
-,TRBJ1-6,TRBV7-9,17,TGTGCCACCGGGCGTGAGGCAGGGGACGTTTGGAATTCACCCCTCCACTTT,CATGREAGDVWNSPLHF
TRBD1,TRBJ1-5,TRBV7-9,15,TGTGCCAGCAGCAAGGGACAGGGGGGGAATCAGCCCCAGCATTTT,CASSKGQGGNQPQHF
-,TRBJ1-2,TRBV7-9,15,TGTGCCAGCAGCTCGGATAACAGACGATCTCGGGGCTACACCTTC,CASSSDNRRSRGYTF
TRBD2,TRBJ2-1,TRBV4-1,17,TGCGCCAGCAGCCAGACACCCGGGACTAGCGGATACAATGAGCAGTTCTTC,CASSQTPGTSGYNEQFF
TRBD1,TRBJ1-3,TRBV6-1,18,TGTGCCAGCAGTGAGGTAACAGGGGCTACCAACTCTGGAAACACCATATATTTT,CASSEVTGATNSGNTIYF
-,TRBJ2-3,TRBV2,11,TGTGCCAGCGCACTCACAGATACGCAGTATTTT,CASALTDTQYF
-,TRBJ1-4,TRBV6-1,13,TGTGCCAGCACGCCCCGGGGGGGTGAAAAACTGTTTTTT,CASTPRGGEKLFF
-,TRBJ1-1,TRBV11-2,15,TGTGCCAGCAGCTTAGGACAGCCTATGAACACTGAAGCTTTCTTT,CASSLGQPMNTEAFF
-,TRBJ1-5,TRBV4-1,14,TGCGCCAGCAGCCATACACAGGGTAACCAGCCCCAGCATTTT,CASSHTQGNQPQHF
-,TRBJ1-5,TRBV6-1,14,TGTGCCACCGACGCGATGCCGGGATATCAGCCCCAGCATTTT,CATDAMPGYQPQHF
-,TRBJ2-5,TRBV5-4,16,TGTGCCAGCAGCTTGGCCAGTAGCACCGGAGGGGAGACCCAGTACTTC,CASSLASSTGGETQYF
TRBD1,TRBJ2-3,TRBV4-3,18,TGCGCCAGCAGCCAAGATTACGGCGGACAGGGTAGGACAGATACGCAGTATTTT,CASSQDYGGQGRTDTQYF
TRBD1,TRBJ1-2,TRBV5-1,16,TGCGCCAGCAGCTCTTCGCCGGGACAGGCCGGATATGGCTACACCTTC,CASSSSPGQAGYGYTF
-,TRBJ1-3,TRBV6-1,15,TGTGCCAGCAGTGAAGGCGAGGCAGCTGGAAACACCATATATTTT,CASSEGEAAGNTIYF
-,TRBJ2-1,TRBV9,14,TGTGCCAGCAGCGGGAGTTCAGCCCACAATGAGCAGTTCTTC,CASSGSSAHNEQFF
TRBD1,TRBJ2-7,TRBV18,13,TGTGCCAGCTCAGGGACAGCCACCTACGAGCAGTACTTC,CASSGTATYEQYF
-,TRBJ2-7,TRBV4-1,15,TGCGCCAGCAGCCAAGTTCAAGGGAGGAACTACGAGCAGTACTTC,CASSQVQGRNYEQYF
TRBD1,TRBJ1-1,TRBV4-3,22,TGCGCCAGCAGCCAAGATCGACCGGGACAGGGGCTTACCCAGTTGCCGAACACTGAAGCTTTCTTT,CASSQDRPGQGLTQLPNTEAFF
-,TRBJ2-3,TRBV4-3,17,TGCGCCAGCAGCCAAGTTCCCAGGGGCCTTAGCACAGATACGCAGTATTTT,CASSQVPRGLSTDTQYF
TRBD1,TRBJ1-2,TRBV29-1,15,TGCAGCGTCGAGGACAGGGGATTGGTAGTCTATGGCTACACCTTC,CSVEDRGLVVYGYTF
-,TRBJ1-2,TRBV9,14,TGTGCCAGCAGTACAGGGCCGCGTCTGGATGGCTACACCTTC,CASSTGPRLDGYTF
-,TRBJ1-1,TRBV12-5,13,TGTGCTAGTTGGAAGTCCCGGGACTCCGAAGCTTTCTTT,CASWKSRDSEAFF
TRBD2,TRBJ2-1,TRBV5-8,18,TGTGCCAGCAGCTTGGCGGGGGTTGGGACTAGCGGGACGAATGAGCAGTTCTTC,CASSLAGVGTSGTNEQFF
-,TRBJ2-5,TRBV20-1,11,TGCAGTGTTGGAGTACCAGAGACCCAGTACTTC,CSVGVPETQYF
TRBD2,TRBJ2-3,TRBV15,18,TGTGCCACCAGCAGAGATCGGTCTAGCGGGGTTAGCACAGATACGCAGTATTTT,CATSRDRSSGVSTDTQYF
-,TRBJ1-2,TRBV4-1,16,TGCGCCAGCAGTCAAAGCATTGGGCCTCCTTCCTACCCATACACCTTC,CASSQSIGPPSYPYTF
-,TRBJ2-7,TRBV6-6,16,TGTGCCAGCAGTTGGGCCGACGCAAGATCCCCTTACGAGCAGTACTTC,CASSWADARSPYEQYF
TRBD1,TRBJ2-2,TRBV7-9,14,TGTGCCAGCAGCCAAGACAGGGTTGGCGGGGAGCTGTTTTTT,CASSQDRVGGELFF
-,TRBJ2-1,TRBV6-5,14,TGTGCCAGCAGCCCGCATAGGAGGGGCAATGAGCAGTTCTTC,CASSPHRRGNEQFF
-,TRBJ1-1,TRBV5-1,12,TGCGCCAGCAGTCCAGGGGACACTGAAGCTTTCTTT,CASSPGDTEAFF
TRBD1,TRBJ2-2,TRBV6-6,14,TGTGCCGTAACCGGGACAGCTAACACCGGGGAGCTGTTTTTT,CAVTGTANTGELFF
TRBD1,TRBJ1-4,TRBV19,15,TGTGCCAGTAGTTTGGGACAGGCGGCAGGTGAAAAACTGTTTTTT,CASSLGQAAGEKLFF
TRBD2,TRBJ2-5,TRBV9,18,TGTGCCAGCAGCGTAAGGGAGACTAGCGGGAGAGGAGGGGAGACCCAGTACTTC,CASSVRETSGRGGETQYF
-,TRBJ2-3,TRBV7-2,15,TGTGCCAGCAGCTTAGGGGCTAGCCCCCCCGATACGCAGTATTTT,CASSLGASPPDTQYF
-,TRBJ1-1,TRBV7-9,12,TGTGCCAGCAGCTTAGATTATACTGAAGCTTTCTTT,CASSLDYTEAFF
-,TRBJ2-5,TRBV5-1,15,TGCGCCAGCAGCTTGTTAGGGGCGTTACTTGAGACCCAGTACTTC,CASSLLGALLETQYF
TRBD1,TRBJ2-1,TRBV4-3,14,TGCGCCAGCAGCCAAGATCTTAGGGGACAGGGGCTGTTCTTC,CASSQDLRGQGLFF
-,TRBJ1-6,TRBV9,16,TGTGCCAGCAGCGGATCTCTGGCTGGACACCTTTCACCCCTCCACTTT,CASSGSLAGHLSPLHF
-,TRBJ2-4,TRBV4-3,21,TGCGCCAGCAGCCACTGGGTCGGACAGGCGGGGAACCAACTAGCCAAAAACATTCAGTACTTC,CASSHWVGQAGNQLAKNIQYF
TRBD2,TRBJ2-3,TRBV19,16,TGTGCCAGTAGTACCGGGACTAGCGGAGGCACAGATACGCAGTATTTT,CASSTGTSGGTDTQYF
-,TRBJ2-1,TRBV6-5,14,TGTGCCAGCACCGCCAGGGTAGCCTACAATGAGCAGTTCTTC,CASTARVAYNEQFF
TRBD1,TRBJ1-4,TRBV5-1,12,TGCGCCTCCCGGGACAGGGGTGAAAAACTGTTTTTT,CASRDRGEKLFF
-,TRBJ1-6,TRBV7-8,17,TGTGCCAGCAGCCTCTACACCGACAGGAGTAATAATTCACCCCTCCACTTT,CASSLYTDRSNNSPLHF
-,TRBJ1-1,TRBV7-9,14,TGTGCCAGCAGCGAAACAGGGCTGGAAACTGAAGCTTTCTTT,CASSETGLETEAFF
-,TRBJ1-5,TRBV19,14,TGTGCCAGTAATATTTGGGCAAGCAATCAGCCCCAGCATTTT,CASNIWASNQPQHF
-,TRBJ1-5,TRBV2,14,TGTGCCAGCAGTCCACCGGGACACTCTAGTCTCCAGCATTTT,CASSPPGHSSLQHF
-,TRBJ2-7,TRBV5-1,14,TGCGCCAGCAGCTTCTCAGGAATCGCCTACGAGCAGTACTTC,CASSFSGIAYEQYF
-,TRBJ2-3,TRBV5-1,16,TGCGCCAGCAGCCCCCCCATGGCACCTAGCACAGATACGCAGTATTTT,CASSPPMAPSTDTQYF
-,TRBJ1-1,TRBV6-6,14,TGTGCCAGCATCTCACAGGCGCTGAACACTGAAGCTTTCTTT,CASISQALNTEAFF
-,TRBJ1-5,TRBV10-3,14,TGTGCCATCAGGGAGGGGGAGGAGAATCAGCCCCAGCATTTT,CAIREGEENQPQHF
-,TRBJ1-3,TRBV5-1,15,TGCGCCAGCAGCTACGACAGGACGTCTGGAAACACCATATATTTT,CASSYDRTSGNTIYF
-,TRBJ2-1,TRBV20-1,11,TGCAGTGCTGCCAGCGCCGATGAGCAGTTCTTC,CSAASADEQFF